The following is a TCR beta chain sequence with its context. Generated by immunoSEQ multiplex PCR, the TCRdb table keeps only in-frame clones and is missing some. The sample records roughly 2.2 million clones, around 92% being singletons. A split of CD4+ cells into CD45RA+ naive and CD45RA-negative memory subsets was performed. The V end was cut by 0 bases, the J end by 4 bases, with 8 bases between. Per the germline V gene, CDR1 is SGHRS and CDR2 is YFSETQ. The CDR3 runs 14 residues. The sample comes from a study of shared clonotypes between healthy human individuals. The chain joins TRBV5-1 to TRBJ2-1; D is unclear. The TCR sequence derives from a man aged 18 to 30 in good health. Some clones in this sample may be carry-over from other donors' samples. Material: naive CD4+ T cells from PBMCs. Specified subset: CD45RA+ positively selected. In DNA form, the CDR3 reads TGCGCCAGCAGCTTGGCCGAATTATACAATGAGCAGTTCTTC. Residues: CASSLAELYNEQFF.